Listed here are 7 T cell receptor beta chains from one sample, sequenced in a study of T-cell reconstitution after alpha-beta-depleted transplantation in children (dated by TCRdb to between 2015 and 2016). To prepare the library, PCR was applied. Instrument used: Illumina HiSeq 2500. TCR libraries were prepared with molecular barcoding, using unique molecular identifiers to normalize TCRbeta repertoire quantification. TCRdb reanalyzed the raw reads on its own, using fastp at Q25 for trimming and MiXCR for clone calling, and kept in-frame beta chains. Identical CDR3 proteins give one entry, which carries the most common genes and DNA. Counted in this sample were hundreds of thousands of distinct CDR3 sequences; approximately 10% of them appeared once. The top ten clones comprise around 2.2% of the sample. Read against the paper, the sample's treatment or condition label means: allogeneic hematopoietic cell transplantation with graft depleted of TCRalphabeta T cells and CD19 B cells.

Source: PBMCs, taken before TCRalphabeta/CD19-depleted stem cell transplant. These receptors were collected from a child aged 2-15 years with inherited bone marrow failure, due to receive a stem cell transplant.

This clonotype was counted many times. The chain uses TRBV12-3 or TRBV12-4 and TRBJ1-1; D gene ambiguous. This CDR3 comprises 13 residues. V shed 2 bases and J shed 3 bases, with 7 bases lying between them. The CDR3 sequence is CASSLSPDTEAFF. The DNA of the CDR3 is TGTGCCAGCAGTTTATCCCCGGACACTGAAGCTTTCTTT.

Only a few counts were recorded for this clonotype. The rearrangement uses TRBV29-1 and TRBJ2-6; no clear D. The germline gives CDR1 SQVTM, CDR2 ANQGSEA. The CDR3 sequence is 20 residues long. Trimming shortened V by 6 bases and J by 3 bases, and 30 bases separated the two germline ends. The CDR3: CSVDNDFVRVSRFGANVLTF. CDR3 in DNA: TGCAGCGTCGACAACGATTTCGTTCGGGTTAGCCGCTTTGGGGCCAACGTCCTGACTTTC.

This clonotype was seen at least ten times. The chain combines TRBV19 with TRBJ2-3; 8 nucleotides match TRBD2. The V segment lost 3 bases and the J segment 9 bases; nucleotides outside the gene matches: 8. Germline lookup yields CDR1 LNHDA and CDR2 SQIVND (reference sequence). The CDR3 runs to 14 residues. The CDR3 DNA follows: TGTGCCAGTAGTATTTCTGTGGGACTAGGCACGCAGTATTTT. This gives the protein CASSISVGLGTQYF.

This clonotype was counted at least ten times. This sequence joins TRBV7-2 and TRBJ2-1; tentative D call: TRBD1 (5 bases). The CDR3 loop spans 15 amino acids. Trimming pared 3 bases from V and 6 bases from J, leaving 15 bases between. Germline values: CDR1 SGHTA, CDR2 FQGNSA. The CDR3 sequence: CASSFPKSRGNEQFF. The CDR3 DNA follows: TGTGCCAGCAGCTTTCCGAAGAGTAGGGGCAATGAGCAGTTCTTC. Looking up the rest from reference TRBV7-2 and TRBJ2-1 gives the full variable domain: GAGVSQSPSNKVTEKGKDVELRCDPISGHTALYWYRQSLGQGLEFLIYFQGNSAPDKSGLPSDRFSAERTGGSVSTLTIQRTQQEDSAVYLCASSFPKSRGNEQFFGPGTRLTVL.

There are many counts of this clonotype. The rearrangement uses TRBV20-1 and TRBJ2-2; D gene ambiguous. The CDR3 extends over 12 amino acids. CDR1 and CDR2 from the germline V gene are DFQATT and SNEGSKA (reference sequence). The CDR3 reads CTGQSDTGELFF. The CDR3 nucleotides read TGCACGGGCCAGTCGGATACCGGGGAGCTGTTTTTT.

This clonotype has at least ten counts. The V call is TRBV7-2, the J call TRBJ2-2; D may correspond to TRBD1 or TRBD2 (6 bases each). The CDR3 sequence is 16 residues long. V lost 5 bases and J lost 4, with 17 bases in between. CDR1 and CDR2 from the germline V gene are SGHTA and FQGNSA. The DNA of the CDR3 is TGTGCCAGCAGCCCCGGTAGGGGGGTGAGCACCGGGGAGCTGTTTTTT. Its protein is CASSPGRGVSTGELFF.

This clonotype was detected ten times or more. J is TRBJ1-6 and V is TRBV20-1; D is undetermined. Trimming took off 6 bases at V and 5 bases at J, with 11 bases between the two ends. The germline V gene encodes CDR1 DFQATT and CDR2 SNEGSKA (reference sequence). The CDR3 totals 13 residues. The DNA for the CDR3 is TGCAGTGCCTTACTTCGCGATAATTCACCCCTCCACTTT. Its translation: CSALLRDNSPLHF.